This T cell receptor beta chain was documented in a study of T cells in Graves' hyperthyroidism and ophthalmopathy. Amplification of TCR beta CDR3 regions used RNA as the template. Using the HTBI primer set, a first-round RT-PCR was run on the TCR CDR3. Via MiXCR, TCRdb re-called the multiplex PCR reads, giving one row per CDR3 protein. This table has 300,000 to 400,000 distinct CDR3 sequences, less than 20% appearing once. This clonotype was counted ten times or more. The CDR3 has 16 residues. From germline, CDR1 is SGHAT and CDR2 FQNNGV. Trimming at V came to 5 bases and at J to 8 bases, leaving 13 bases not matched to a gene.

The genes are TRBV11-2 and TRBJ2-3, with 10 bases identical to TRBD2. The source of this sequence is a man between 18 and 29 years old with Graves' ophthalmopathy. The specimen sequenced was blood. The CDR3 bases are TGTGCCAGCAGCGTAGGGCTAGCGGGGGTCACGGGTACGCAGTATTTT. It specifies CASSVGLAGVTGTQYF. The whole variable domain, remainder taken from reference TRBV11-2 and TRBJ2-3, is EAGVAQSPRYKIIEKRQSVAFWCNPISGHATLYWYQQILGQGPKLLIQFQNNGVVDDSQLPKDRFSAERLKGVDSTLKIQPAKLEDSAVYLCASSVGLAGVTGTQYFGPGTRLTVL.